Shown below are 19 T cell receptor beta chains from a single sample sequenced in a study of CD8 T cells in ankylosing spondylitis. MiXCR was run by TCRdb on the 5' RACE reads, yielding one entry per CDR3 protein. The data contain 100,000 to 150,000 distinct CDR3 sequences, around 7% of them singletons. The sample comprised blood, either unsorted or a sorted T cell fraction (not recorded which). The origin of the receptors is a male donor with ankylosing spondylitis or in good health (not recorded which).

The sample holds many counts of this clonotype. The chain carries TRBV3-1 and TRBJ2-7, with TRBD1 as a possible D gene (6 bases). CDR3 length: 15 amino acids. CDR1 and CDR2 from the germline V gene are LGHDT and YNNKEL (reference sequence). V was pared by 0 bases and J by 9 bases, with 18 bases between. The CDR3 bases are TGTGCCAGCAGCCAAGACCAGGGGATATCGCTCGGGCAGTACTTC. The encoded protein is CASSQDQGISLGQYF.

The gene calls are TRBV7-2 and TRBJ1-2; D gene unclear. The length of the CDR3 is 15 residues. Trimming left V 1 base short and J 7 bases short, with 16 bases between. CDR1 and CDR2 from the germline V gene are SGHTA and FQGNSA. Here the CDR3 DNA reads TGTGCCAGCAGCTTAGACTCGACCGGGCCCTCTGGCTACACCTTC. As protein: CASSLDSTGPSGYTF.

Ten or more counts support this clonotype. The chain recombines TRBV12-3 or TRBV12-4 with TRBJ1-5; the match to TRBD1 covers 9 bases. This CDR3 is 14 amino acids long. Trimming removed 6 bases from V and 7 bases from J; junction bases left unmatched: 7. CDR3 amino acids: CASSPGQGRQPQHF. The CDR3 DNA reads TGTGCCAGCAGCCCCGGACAGGGGAGACAGCCCCAGCATTTT.

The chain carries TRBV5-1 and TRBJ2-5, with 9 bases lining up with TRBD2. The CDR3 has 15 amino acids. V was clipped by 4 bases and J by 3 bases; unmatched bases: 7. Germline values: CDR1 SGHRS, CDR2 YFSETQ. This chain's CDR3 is CASSGMTSGEETQYF. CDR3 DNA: TGCGCCAGCAGCGGAATGACTAGCGGAGAAGAGACCCAGTACTTC.

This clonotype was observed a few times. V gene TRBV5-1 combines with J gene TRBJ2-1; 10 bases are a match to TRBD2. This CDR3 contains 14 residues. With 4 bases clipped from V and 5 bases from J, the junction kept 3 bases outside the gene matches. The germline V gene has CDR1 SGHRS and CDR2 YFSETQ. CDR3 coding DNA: TGCGCCAGCAGCCATCTAGCGGGGGACAATGAGCAGTTCTTC. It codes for CASSHLAGDNEQFF.

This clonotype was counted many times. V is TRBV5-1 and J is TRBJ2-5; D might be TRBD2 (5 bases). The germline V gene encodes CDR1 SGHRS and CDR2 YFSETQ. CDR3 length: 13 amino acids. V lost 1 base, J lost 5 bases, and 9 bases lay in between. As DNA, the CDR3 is TGCGCCAGCAGCTTGATCAGAGGGGAGACCCAGTACTTC. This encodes CASSLIRGETQYF.

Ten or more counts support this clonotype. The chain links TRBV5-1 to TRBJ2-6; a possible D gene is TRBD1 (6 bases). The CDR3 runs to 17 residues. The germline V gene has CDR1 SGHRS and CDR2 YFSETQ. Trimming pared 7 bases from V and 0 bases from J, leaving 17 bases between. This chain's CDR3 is CASAKGQTSSGANVLTF. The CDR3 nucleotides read TGCGCCAGCGCAAAGGGACAAACTTCCTCTGGGGCCAACGTCCTGACTTTC.

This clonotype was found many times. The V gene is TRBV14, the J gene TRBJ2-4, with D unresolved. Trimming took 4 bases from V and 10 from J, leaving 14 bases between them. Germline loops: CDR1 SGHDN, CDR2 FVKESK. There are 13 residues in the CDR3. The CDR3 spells CASSPEPGAIQYF. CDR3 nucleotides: TGTGCCAGCAGCCCAGAACCGGGCGCAATTCAGTACTTC.

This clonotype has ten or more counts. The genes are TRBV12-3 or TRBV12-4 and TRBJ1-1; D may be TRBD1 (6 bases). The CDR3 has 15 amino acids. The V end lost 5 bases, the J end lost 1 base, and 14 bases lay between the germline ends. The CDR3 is CASSPNPTGNTEAFF. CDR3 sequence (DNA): TGTGCCAGCAGTCCCAACCCGACAGGGAACACTGAAGCTTTCTTT.

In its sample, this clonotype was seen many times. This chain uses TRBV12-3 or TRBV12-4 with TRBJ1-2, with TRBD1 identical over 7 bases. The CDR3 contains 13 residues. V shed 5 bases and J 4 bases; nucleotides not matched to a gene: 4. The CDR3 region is CASSRAGGYGYTF. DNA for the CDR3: TGTGCCAGCAGTCGTGCAGGGGGCTATGGCTACACCTTC.

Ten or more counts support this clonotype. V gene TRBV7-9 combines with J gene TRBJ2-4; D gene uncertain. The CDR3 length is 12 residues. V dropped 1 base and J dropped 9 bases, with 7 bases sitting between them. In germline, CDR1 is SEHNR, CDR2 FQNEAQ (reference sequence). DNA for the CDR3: TGTGCCAGCAGCTTAGGCTCTGGCATTCAGTACTTC. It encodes CASSLGSGIQYF.

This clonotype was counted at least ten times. For the CDR3, the DNA is TGTGCCAGCAGCCTTGGACCCTCCTCCTACAATGAGCAGTTCTTC. This encodes CASSLGPSSYNEQFF. This rearrangement joins TRBV11-2 to TRBJ2-1; D unclear. The CDR3 consists of 15 residues. V was shortened by 5 bases and J by 0 bases, with 11 bases between the two germline ends. In germline, CDR1 is SGHAT, CDR2 FQNNGV.

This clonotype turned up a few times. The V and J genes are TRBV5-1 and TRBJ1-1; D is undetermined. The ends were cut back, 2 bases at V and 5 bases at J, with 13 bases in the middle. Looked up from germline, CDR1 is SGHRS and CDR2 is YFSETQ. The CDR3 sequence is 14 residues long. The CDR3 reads CASSFGGGGTEAFF. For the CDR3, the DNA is TGCGCCAGCAGCTTTGGCGGTGGCGGGACTGAAGCTTTCTTT.

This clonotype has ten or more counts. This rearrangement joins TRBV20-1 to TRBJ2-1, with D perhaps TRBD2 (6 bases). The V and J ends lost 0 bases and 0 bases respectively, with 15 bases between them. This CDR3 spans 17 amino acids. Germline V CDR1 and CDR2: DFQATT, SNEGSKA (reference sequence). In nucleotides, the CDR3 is TGCAGTGCTAGAGATGTGGTTAGCGGAGACTCCTACAATGAGCAGTTCTTC. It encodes CSARDVVSGDSYNEQFF.

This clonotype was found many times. The CDR3 DNA follows: TGCAGTGAGATAGCGGGGAGCACAGATACGCAGTATTTT. This encodes CSEIAGSTDTQYF. This chain uses TRBV20-1 with TRBJ2-3; TRBD2 aligns across 8 bases. Germline V CDR1 and CDR2: DFQATT, SNEGSKA (reference sequence). The CDR3 runs to 13 residues. The V segment lost 7 bases and the J segment 0 bases; nucleotides outside the gene matches: 3.

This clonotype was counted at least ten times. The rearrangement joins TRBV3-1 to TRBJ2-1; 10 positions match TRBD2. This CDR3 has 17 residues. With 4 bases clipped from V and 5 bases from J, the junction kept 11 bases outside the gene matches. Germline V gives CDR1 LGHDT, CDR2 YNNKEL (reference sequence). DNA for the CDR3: TGTGCCAGCAGCCCCTTCCTAGCGGGAGCGGGAAACAATGAGCAGTTCTTC. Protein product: CASSPFLAGAGNNEQFF.

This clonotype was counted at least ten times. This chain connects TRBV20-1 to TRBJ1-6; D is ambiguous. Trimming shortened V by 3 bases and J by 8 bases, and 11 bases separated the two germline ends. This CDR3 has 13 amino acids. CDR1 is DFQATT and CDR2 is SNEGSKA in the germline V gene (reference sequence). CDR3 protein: CSASSPVDSPLHF. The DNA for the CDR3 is TGCAGTGCTAGTTCTCCGGTAGATTCACCCCTCCACTTT.

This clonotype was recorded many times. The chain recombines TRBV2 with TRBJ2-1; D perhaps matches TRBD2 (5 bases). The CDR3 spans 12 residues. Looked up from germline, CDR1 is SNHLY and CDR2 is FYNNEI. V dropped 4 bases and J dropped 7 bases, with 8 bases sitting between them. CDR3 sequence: CASSVRRNEQFF. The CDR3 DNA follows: TGTGCCAGCAGTGTAAGGAGGAATGAGCAGTTCTTC.

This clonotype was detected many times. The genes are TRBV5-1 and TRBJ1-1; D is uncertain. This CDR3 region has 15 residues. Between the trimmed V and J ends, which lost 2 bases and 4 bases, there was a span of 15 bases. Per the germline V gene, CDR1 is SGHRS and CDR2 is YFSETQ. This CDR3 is CASSLSEGVGTEAFF. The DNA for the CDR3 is TGCGCCAGCAGCTTAAGTGAGGGCGTCGGCACTGAAGCTTTCTTT.